This entry describes one TCR beta chain. The V end lost 1 base, the J end lost 5 bases, and 8 bases lay between the germline ends. The CDR3 loop spans 13 amino acids. The germline V gene encodes CDR1 SGHAT and CDR2 FQNNGV. Clones were read by immunoSEQ multiplex PCR, and TCRdb kept only the in-frame ones, dropping some. The table lists more than 100,000 clones, just under 95% of them singletons, with 0.15% to 0.17% in the top ten. The source of the sample is a study of OX40 agonist ivuxolimab in advanced cancers. The TCR comes from an adult with an advanced solid tumor such as melanoma, head and neck, liver or kidney cancer. Source: CD4+ or CD8+ T cells sorted from blood, taken in a trial of the OX40 agonist ivuxolimab. The rearrangement joins TRBV11-2 to TRBJ1-2, with D maybe TRBD1 (5 bases). DNA for the CDR3: TGTGCCAGCAGCTTAGCTGGGGCTTATGGCTACACCTTC. Its translation is CASSLAGAYGYTF.